This TCR beta chain was recorded in a study of regulatory T cells in long-lasting Graves disease. The authors built TCR beta libraries using iRepertoire HTBI primers and Arm-PCR of CDR3 regions. Authors' data handling: Identification of gene segments yielded 60 to 80 TRBV and 14 to 15 TRBJ across samples. Each CDR3 protein is one row after TCRdb ran MiXCR on the multiplex PCR reads. The V and J calls come from TCRdb's annotation, not from the publication. The table lists roughly 500,000 distinct CDR3 sequences, 14% of them singletons. This clonotype occurred many times. The antigen is unknown. This CDR3 is built from 15 residues. Germline lookup yields CDR1 MNHEY and CDR2 SVGEGT. General study findings and limits: Newly diagnosed Graves' patients exceeded persistent ones in TCR diversity.

Time point reported: newly diagnosed GD, antithyroid drugs for less than 3 months. TCR sequences were obtained from RNA taken from PBMCs. These same records also appear under a second study, on T cells in Graves' hyperthyroidism and ophthalmopathy.

This specimen was peripheral blood mononuclear cells (PBMCs), taken at new diagnosis, from a patient treated with antithyroid drugs. The rearrangement uses TRBV6-2 or TRBV6-3 and TRBJ2-1; 10 bases agree with TRBD2. The J call may be in error: the DNA end matches TRBJ2-5 better. The TCR was taken from a woman aged 50 to 60 with Graves disease. The CDR3 loop is CASSELAGSRETQYF. In DNA form, the CDR3 reads TGTGCCAGCAGTGAACTAGCGGGATCCCGGGAGACCCAGTACTTC.